This T cell receptor (beta chain) was found in a study of graft-versus-host responses after intestinal transplantation (TCRdb year 2021). For context, the study as a whole: The transplants that recipients received were multivisceral, liver-intestinal, or isolated intestinal. Rather than being sequenced by the commercial service, samples from a few later patients were sequenced in-house on an Illumina MiSeq and processed with MiXCR. To identify alloreactive clones, pre-transplant mixed lymphocyte reaction products were sequenced and then compared with unstimulated pre-transplant donor and recipient T cells. A cohort of 24 intestinal transplant recipients, including one retransplant, was enrolled, and a few patients lacking pretransplant specimens were excluded. Donor T cell macrochimerism was defined as a peak of at least 4% donor T cells among recipient peripheral blood mononuclear cells. Bulk TCR-beta CDR3 sequencing was used to track graft-versus-host and host-versus-graft alloreactive T cell clones in the graft, circulation and bone marrow after intestinal transplantation. Every recipient was given anti-thymocyte globulin induction, then maintenance tacrolimus and steroids for 3 to 4 years. General findings and caveats noted by the study authors: GvH clones turned up in recipient bone marrow, with some appearing earlier in ileal mucosa or blood, a pattern consistent with an intestinal mucosal origin. Early after transplant, peak levels of circulating GvH clones were found to be associated with declines in HvG clones. Patients with donor T cell macrochimerism had high GvH to HvG T cell clonal ratios in their allografts. Conclusions were limited by the relatively low number and heterogeneity of intestinal transplant patients.

V is trimmed back by 3 bases and J by 3 bases, and the junction contains 1 base that no gene match accounts for. From its cysteine to its phenylalanine, the CDR3 spans 15 amino acids. Only CDR3 DNA remains: 45 bases, in frame from the first base. CDR1 KGHSH and CDR2 LQKENI are derived from the germline V gene. As to this clone: The input lacks base qualities; no much larger clone sits a single base away.

The time point label of this sample denotes: cells obtained before transplantation from donor or recipient. In the mixed lymphocyte reactions, roughly 200,000 CFSE-labeled pre-transplant responders were plated with roughly 200,000 irradiated violet-dye-labeled stimulators and cultured for approximately 6 days. Proliferating CD3+CD4+CFSE-low and CD3+CD8+CFSE-low responder cells were FACS-sorted on a BD Influx sorter after the mixed lymphocyte reaction. Libraries were built with the immunoSEQ multiplex PCR assay. For most patients, genomic DNA was isolated with the Qiagen DNeasy Blood and Tissue Kit and shipped frozen to Adaptive Biotechnologies for TCR sequencing. Adaptive Biotechnologies carried out high-throughput TCR-beta CDR3 sequencing of genomic DNA for most patients. The original methods were these. TCR sequencing data for roughly 18 patients were retrieved from Adaptive's ImmunoSEQ software; a few other patients were processed with MiXCR and VDJtools. CD4 versus CD8 sorting errors were corrected by removing sequences found in both subsets at a frequency ratio below 5:1. CDR3 nucleotide sequences shared between donor and recipient were removed because the origin of such sequences could not be assigned. Alloreactive clones required at least 2-fold expansion over unstimulated cells and minimum CFSE-low frequency of 0.002% (template counts) or 0.001% (read counts). Clones were considered mappable if detected in sequenced pre-transplant spleen, lymph node, or MLR CFSE-low populations of the donor or recipient. The cumulative frequency of alloreactive clones was calculated as a percentage of all sequences, weighted by copy number. Held by TCRdb, this immuneACCESS table contains in-frame sequences only and omits some clones. Under half of the omission traces to an unresolved V gene where checked; the cause of the rest is unknown. D and trimming come from the DNA, and the V and J calls and clone size come from that table. The table for this sample lists about 8,600 clones; roughly 31% of them were counted only once. The ten largest make up about 5% of the sample.

The chain links TRBV18 with TRBJ2-7; 14 bases in the middle match TRBD2. Sequences were derived from alloreactive CD4+ T cells from a mixed lymphocyte reaction culture, sampled before intestinal transplant. The cell subset or site label for this specimen denotes: CFSE-low proliferating T cells sorted from roughly 6-day pre-transplant mixed lymphocyte reaction (GvH or HvG direction). This TCR was sampled from a human patient who received an intestinal transplant. The DNA reads TGTGCCAGCTCACCGGGACTAGCGGGAGTCTACGAGCAGTACTTC. Its protein product is CASSPGLAGVYEQYF.